This T cell receptor (beta chain) stems from a study of cytomegalovirus exposure and HLA in healthy donors. Study-level points and caveats: Presence/absence analyses treated sequencing depth as roughly uniform across donors.

CDR1 is MGHDK and CDR2 is SYGVNS in the germline V gene. Trimming took off 1 base at V and 4 bases at J, with 10 bases between the two ends. The CDR3 length is 14 residues. 60 Vbeta and 13 Jbeta primers were used in PCR. The protocol was immunoSEQ multiplex PCR, while the TCRdb copy is restricted to in-frame clones and leaves out a portion. Here the sample spans under 80,000 clones, approximately 75% being singletons. With respect to this clone: Its antigen is as yet unknown.

This chain connects TRBV25-1 to TRBJ1-2; tentative D call: TRBD1 (5 bases). The TCR sequence derives from a woman between 40 and 50 years old in good health and CMV-seronegative. The sequenced sample was PBMCs. As DNA, the CDR3 is TGTGCCAGCAGTGAATGGGGGGAGGGCTATGGCTACACCTTC. It codes for CASSEWGEGYGYTF.